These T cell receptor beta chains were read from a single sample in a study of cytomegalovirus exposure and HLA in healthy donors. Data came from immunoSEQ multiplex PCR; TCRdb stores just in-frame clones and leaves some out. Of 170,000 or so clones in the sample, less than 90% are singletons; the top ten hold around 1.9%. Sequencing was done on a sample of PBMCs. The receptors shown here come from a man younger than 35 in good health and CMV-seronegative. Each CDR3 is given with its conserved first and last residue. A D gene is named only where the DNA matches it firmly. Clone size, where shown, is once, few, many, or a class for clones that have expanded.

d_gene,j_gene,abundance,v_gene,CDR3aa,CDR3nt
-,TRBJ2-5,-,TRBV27,CASSVTSGTHQETQYF,TGTGCCAGCAGTGTGACGTCCGGGACACATCAAGAGACCCAGTACTTC
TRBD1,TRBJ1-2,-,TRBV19,CASTPDRDSYGYTF,TGTGCCAGTACCCCGGACAGGGACAGCTATGGCTACACCTTC
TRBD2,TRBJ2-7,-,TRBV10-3,CAISESTLADHEQYF,TGTGCCATCAGTGAGTCGACGCTAGCGGACCACGAGCAGTACTTC
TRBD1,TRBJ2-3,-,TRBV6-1,CASSERDRFTDTQYF,TGTGCCAGCAGTGAACGGGACAGATTCACAGATACGCAGTATTTT
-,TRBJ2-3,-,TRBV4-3,CASSLLMGSGTDTQYF,TGCGCCAGCAGCCTCCTTATGGGGAGTGGTACAGATACGCAGTATTTT
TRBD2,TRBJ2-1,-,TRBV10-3,CAISASGSGVTNEQFF,TGTGCCATCAGTGCCTCCGGTAGCGGGGTAACAAATGAGCAGTTCTTC
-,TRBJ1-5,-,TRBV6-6,CASIPDSYSNQPQHF,TGTGCCAGCATCCCGGACAGTTATAGCAATCAGCCCCAGCATTTT
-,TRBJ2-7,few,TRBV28,CASSLGYQPHEQYF,TGTGCCAGCAGTTTGGGCTACCAGCCGCACGAGCAGTACTTC
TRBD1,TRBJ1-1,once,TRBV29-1,CSVTGAGEAFF,TGCAGCGTTACAGGGGCAGGTGAAGCTTTCTTT
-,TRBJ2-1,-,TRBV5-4,CASHLRALGNEQFF,TGTGCCAGCCATTTACGAGCCCTCGGCAATGAGCAGTTCTTC
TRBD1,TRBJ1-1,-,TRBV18,CASSPRDRAGDTEAFF,TGTGCCAGCTCACCCCGGGACAGGGCGGGCGATACTGAAGCTTTCTTT
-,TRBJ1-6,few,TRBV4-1,CASSQGFQRPSSYNSPLHF,TGCGCCAGCAGCCAAGGGTTCCAGCGACCGAGCTCCTATAATTCACCCCTCCACTTT
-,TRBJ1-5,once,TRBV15,CATSRSQGQPQHF,TGTGCCACCAGCAGGTCTCAGGGTCAGCCCCAGCATTTT
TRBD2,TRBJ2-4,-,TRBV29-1,CSVPGLSENIQYF,TGCAGCGTCCCGGGACTATCTGAAAACATTCAGTACTTC
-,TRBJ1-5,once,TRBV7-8,CASSKGWGQPQHF,TGTGCCAGCAGTAAAGGGTGGGGCCAGCCCCAGCATTTT
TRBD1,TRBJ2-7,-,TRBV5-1,CASSLGQGAVTYEQYF,TGCGCCAGCAGCTTGGGACAGGGAGCTGTAACATACGAGCAGTACTTC
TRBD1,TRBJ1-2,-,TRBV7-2,CASSSRQGGGYTF,TGTGCCAGCAGCTCCAGACAGGGGGGCGGCTACACCTTC
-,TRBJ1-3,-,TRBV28,CASSLPLSSGNTIYF,TGTGCCAGCAGTTTACCGCTATCCTCTGGAAACACCATATATTTT
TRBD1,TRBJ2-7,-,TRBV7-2,CASSPGQGGRYEQYF,TGTGCCAGCAGCCCCGGACAGGGTGGGAGGTACGAGCAGTACTTC
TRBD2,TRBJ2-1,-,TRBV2,CASSQLAGGYNEQFF,TGTGCCAGCAGTCAACTAGCGGGGGGCTACAATGAGCAGTTCTTC
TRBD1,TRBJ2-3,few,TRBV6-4,CASSETGGSKDTQYF,TGTGCCAGCAGTGAAACAGGGGGCTCTAAAGATACGCAGTATTTT
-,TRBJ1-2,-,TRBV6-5,CASSPGGLHGYTF,TGTGCCAGCAGCCCGGGGGGGCTCCATGGCTACACCTTC
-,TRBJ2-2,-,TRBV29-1,CSASQGTNAGELFF,TGCAGCGCCTCCCAGGGGACTAATGCCGGGGAGCTGTTTTTT
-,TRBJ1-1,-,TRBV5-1,CASSLAGGRGTEAFF,TGCGCCAGCAGCTTGGCCGGGGGACGGGGCACTGAAGCTTTCTTT
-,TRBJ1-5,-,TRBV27,CASSEVGQPQHF,TGTGCCAGCTCCGAGGTAGGCCAGCCCCAGCATTTT
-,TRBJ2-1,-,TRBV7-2,CASSLDSNSYNEQFF,TGTGCCAGCAGCTTAGATTCAAACTCCTACAATGAGCAGTTCTTC
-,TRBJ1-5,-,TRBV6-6,CASSPPGVSGQPQHF,TGTGCCAGCAGCCCCCCTGGGGTAAGCGGTCAGCCCCAGCATTTT
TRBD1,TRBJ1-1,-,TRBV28,CASSLLIRDRGRNTEAFF,TGTGCCAGCAGTTTGCTGATCCGGGACAGGGGGCGGAACACTGAAGCTTTCTTT
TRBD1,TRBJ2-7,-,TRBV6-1,CASSESGQGVYEQYF,TGTGCCAGCAGTGAATCGGGACAGGGTGTCTACGAGCAGTACTTC
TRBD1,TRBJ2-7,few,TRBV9,CASSGENRGSNEQYF,TGTGCCAGCAGCGGCGAGAACAGGGGAAGCAACGAGCAGTACTTC
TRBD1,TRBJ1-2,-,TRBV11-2,CASSRDSVYGYTF,TGTGCCAGCAGCCGGGACAGCGTATATGGCTACACCTTC
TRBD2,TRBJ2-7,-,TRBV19,CASSMTSGVSYEQYF,TGTGCCAGTAGTATGACTAGCGGGGTCTCCTACGAGCAGTACTTC
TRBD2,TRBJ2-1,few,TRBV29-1,CSSTRTSGYNEQFF,TGCAGCTCAACTCGGACTAGCGGCTACAATGAGCAGTTCTTC
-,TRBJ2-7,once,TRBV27,CASSLGPEGTYERYF,TGTGCCAGCAGTTTAGGGCCAGAGGGTACCTACGAGCGGTACTTC
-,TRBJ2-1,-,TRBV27,CASTFGGPYNEQFF,TGTGCCAGCACCTTTGGGGGCCCCTACAATGAGCAGTTCTTC
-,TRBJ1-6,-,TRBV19,CASSIGGMSPLHF,TGTGCCAGTAGTATAGGCGGGATGTCACCCCTCCACTTT
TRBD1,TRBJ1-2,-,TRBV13,CASSRTGNGYTF,TGTGCCAGCAGCCGGACAGGGAATGGCTACACCTTC
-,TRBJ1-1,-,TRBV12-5,CASGPGWGEAFF,TGTGCTAGTGGGCCGGGGTGGGGAGAAGCTTTCTTT
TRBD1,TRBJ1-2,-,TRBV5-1,CASSGQGTKEGYTF,TGCGCCAGCAGCGGACAGGGTACGAAAGAGGGCTACACCTTC
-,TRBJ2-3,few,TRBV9,CASSSIGAVPDTQYF,TGTGCCAGCAGCTCGATAGGGGCGGTCCCAGATACGCAGTATTTT
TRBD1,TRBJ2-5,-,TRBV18,CASSPGTGNQETQYF,TGTGCCAGCTCACCGGGGACAGGGAACCAAGAGACCCAGTACTTC
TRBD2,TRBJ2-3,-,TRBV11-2,CASSLDIRGADTQYF,TGTGCCAGCAGCTTAGACATCCGGGGGGCAGATACGCAGTATTTT
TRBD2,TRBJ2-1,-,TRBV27,CASSFLSGRVYNEQFF,TGTGCCAGCAGCTTCCTTTCGGGGAGGGTGTACAATGAGCAGTTCTTC
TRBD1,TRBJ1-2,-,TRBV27,CASSPRTGESGYTF,TGTGCCAGCAGTCCCCGGACAGGGGAAAGTGGCTACACCTTC
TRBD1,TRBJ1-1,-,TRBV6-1,CASSELRGQGAGENAEAFF,TGTGCCAGCAGTGAGTTGAGAGGACAGGGGGCTGGGGAGAACGCTGAAGCTTTCTTT
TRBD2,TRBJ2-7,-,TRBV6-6,CASSYSTSAYEQYF,TGTGCCAGCAGTTACTCGACTAGCGCCTACGAGCAGTACTTC
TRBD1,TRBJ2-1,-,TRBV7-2,CASGQANEQFF,TGTGCCAGCGGACAGGCGAATGAGCAGTTCTTC
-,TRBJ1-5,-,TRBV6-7,CASGPPGWYQPQHF,TGTGCCAGCGGACCACCGGGATGGTATCAGCCCCAGCATTTT
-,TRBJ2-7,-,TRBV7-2,CASSHRGGHYEQYF,TGTGCCAGCAGCCACAGGGGAGGCCACTACGAGCAGTACTTC
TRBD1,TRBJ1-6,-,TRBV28,CASSPRQGGNSPLHF,TGTGCCAGCAGTCCGAGACAGGGGGGTAATTCACCCCTCCACTTT
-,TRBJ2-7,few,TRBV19,CASSMVPGQLANEQYF,TGTGCCAGTAGTATGGTCCCGGGACAACTCGCTAACGAGCAGTACTTC